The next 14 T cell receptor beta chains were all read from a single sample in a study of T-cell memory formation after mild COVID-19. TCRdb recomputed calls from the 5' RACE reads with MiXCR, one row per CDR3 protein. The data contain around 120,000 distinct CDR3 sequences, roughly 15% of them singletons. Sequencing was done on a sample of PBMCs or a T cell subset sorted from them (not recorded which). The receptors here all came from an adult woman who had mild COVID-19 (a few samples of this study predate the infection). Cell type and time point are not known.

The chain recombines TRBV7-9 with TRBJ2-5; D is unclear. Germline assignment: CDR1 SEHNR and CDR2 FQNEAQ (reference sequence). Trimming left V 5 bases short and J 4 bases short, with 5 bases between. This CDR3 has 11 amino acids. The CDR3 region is CASSMRETQYF. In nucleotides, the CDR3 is TGTGCCAGCAGCATGAGAGAGACCCAGTACTTC.

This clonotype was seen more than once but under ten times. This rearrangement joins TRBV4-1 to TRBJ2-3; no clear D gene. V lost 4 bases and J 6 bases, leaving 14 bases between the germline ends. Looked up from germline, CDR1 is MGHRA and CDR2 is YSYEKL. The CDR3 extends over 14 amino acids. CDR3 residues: CASSPPNGRDTQYF. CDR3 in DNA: TGCGCCAGCAGCCCTCCAAACGGACGGGATACGCAGTATTTT.

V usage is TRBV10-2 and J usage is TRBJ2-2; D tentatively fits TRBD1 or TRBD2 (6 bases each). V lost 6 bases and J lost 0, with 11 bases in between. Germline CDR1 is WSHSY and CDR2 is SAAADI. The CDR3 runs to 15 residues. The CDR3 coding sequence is TGCGCCAGCAGGCTCGGGGGCGCGAACACCGGGGAGCTGTTTTTT. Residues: CASRLGGANTGELFF.

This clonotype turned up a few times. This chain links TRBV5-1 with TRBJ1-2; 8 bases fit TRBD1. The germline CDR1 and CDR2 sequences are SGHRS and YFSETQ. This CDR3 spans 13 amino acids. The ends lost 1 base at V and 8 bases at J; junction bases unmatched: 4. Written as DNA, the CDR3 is TGCGCCAGCAGCTTGACAGGGGGGAGCGGCTACACCTTC. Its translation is CASSLTGGSGYTF.

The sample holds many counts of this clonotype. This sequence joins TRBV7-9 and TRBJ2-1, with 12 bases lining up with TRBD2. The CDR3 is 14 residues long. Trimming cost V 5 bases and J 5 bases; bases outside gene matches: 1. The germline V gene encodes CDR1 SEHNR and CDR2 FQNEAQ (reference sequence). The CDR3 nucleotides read TGTGCCAGCAGCCGGACTAGCGGGAACAATGAGCAGTTCTTC. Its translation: CASSRTSGNNEQFF. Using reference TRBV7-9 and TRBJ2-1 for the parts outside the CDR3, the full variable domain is DTGVSQNPRHKITKRGQNVTFRCDPISEHNRLYWYRQTLGQGPEFLTYFQNEAQLEKSRLLSDRFSAERPKGSFSTLEIQRTEQGDSAMYLCASSRTSGNNEQFFGPGTRLTVL.

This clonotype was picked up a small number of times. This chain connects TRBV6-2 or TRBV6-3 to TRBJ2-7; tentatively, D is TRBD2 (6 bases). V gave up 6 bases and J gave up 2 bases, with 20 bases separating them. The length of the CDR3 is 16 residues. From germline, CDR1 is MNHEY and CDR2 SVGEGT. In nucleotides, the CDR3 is TGTGCCAGCAGCTACCGAGGAGCGGGTATTGCCTACGAGCAGTACTTC. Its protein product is CASSYRGAGIAYEQYF.

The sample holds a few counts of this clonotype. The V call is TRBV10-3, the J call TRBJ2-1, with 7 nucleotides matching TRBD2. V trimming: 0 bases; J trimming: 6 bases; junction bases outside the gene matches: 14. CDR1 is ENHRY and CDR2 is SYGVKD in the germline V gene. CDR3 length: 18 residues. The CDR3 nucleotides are TGTGCCATCAGTGAGTCGGGGAATGAACTAGCGTCCGTCAATGAGCAGTTCTTC. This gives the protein CAISESGNELASVNEQFF.

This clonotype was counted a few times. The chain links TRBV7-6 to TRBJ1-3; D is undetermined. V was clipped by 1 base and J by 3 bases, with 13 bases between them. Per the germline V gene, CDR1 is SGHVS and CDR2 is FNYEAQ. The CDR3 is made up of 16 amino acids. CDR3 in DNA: TGTGCCAGCAGCTTAGAACTGTCCACCGATGGAAACACCATATATTTT. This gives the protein CASSLELSTDGNTIYF.

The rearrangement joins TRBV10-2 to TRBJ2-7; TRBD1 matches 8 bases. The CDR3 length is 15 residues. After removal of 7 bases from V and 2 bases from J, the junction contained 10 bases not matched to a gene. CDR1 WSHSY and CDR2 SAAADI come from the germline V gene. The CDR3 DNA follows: TGCGCCAGCACCGGGGGCGGGACAGGAACCTACGAGCAGTACTTC. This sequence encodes CASTGGGTGTYEQYF.

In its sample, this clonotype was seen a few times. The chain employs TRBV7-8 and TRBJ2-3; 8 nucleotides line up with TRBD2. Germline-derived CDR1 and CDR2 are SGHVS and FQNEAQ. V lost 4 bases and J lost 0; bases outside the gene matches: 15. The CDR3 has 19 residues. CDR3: CASSSSIPGGGASTDTQYF. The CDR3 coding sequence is TGTGCCAGCAGCTCCTCTATCCCCGGGGGGGGGGCAAGCACAGATACGCAGTATTTT.

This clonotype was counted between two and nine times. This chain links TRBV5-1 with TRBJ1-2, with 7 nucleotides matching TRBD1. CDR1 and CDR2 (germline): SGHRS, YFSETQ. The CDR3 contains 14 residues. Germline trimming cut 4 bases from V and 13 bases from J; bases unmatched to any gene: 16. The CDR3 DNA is TGCGCCAGCAGCCTAGGACAGGCTAATCAAAGGTGCACCTTC. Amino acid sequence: CASSLGQANQRCTF.

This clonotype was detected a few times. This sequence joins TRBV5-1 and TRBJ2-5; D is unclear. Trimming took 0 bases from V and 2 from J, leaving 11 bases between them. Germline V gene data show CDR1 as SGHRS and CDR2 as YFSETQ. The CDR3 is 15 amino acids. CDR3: CASSLGTPRQETQYF. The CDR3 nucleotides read TGCGCCAGCAGCTTGGGCACGCCTCGTCAAGAGACCCAGTACTTC. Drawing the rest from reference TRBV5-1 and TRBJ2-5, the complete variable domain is KAGVTQTPRYLIKTRGQQVTLSCSPISGHRSVSWYQQTPGQGLQFLFEYFSETQRNKGNFPGRFSGRQFSNSRSEMNVSTLELGDSALYLCASSLGTPRQETQYFGPGTRLLVL.

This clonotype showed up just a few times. The CDR3: CATSRLSDTQYF. In nucleotides, the CDR3 is TGTGCCACCAGTAGGCTCTCAGATACGCAGTATTTT. The chain links TRBV24-1 to TRBJ2-3; D gene ambiguous. Germline V gene sequence: CDR1 KGHDR, CDR2 SFDVKD. The CDR3 runs to 12 residues. Trimming pared 6 bases from V and 4 bases from J, leaving 7 bases between.

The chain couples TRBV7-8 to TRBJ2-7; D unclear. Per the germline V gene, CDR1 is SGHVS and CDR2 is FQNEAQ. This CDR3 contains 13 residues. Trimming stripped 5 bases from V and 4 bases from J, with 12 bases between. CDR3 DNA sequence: TGTGCCAGCAGCATCTGGGGAAGGTACGAGCAGTACTTC. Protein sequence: CASSIWGRYEQYF.